Sequencing of this T cell receptor (beta chain) was carried out in a study of cytomegalovirus exposure and HLA in healthy donors. Findings and caveats of the study: Earlier analysis yielded a pattern in which most TCR beta V segments were productive about 87% or about 30% of the time. Later examination showed HLA-associated TCR beta chains had greater clonal expansion than equally common others.

A word on this clone: No antigen is known for it.

The PCR contained 60 Vbeta and 13 Jbeta primers. Clones were sequenced by immunoSEQ multiplex PCR, and TCRdb holds only the in-frame ones, with some missing. The sample's table shows 35,000 to 45,000 clones. The clonotype comes from a man in his thirties or forties in good health and CMV-seronegative. Sequencing input: PBMCs.

The CDR3 is CASSSRDRDTEAFF. The CDR3 DNA sequence: TGTGCCAGCAGCTCCCGGGACAGGGACACTGAAGCTTTCTTT. This chain links TRBV7-9 with TRBJ1-1; 9 positions agree with TRBD1. This CDR3 region has 14 residues. Per germline, CDR1 SEHNR and CDR2 FQNEAQ (reference sequence). Trimming removed 4 bases from V and 3 bases from J; junction bases left unmatched: 3.